The clone carrying this TCR beta chain was found once. Profiled with immunoSEQ multiplex PCR; TCRdb holds only in-frame clones, not every one. Of approximately 210,000 clones detected, roughly four fifths appear once; the ten largest clones hold 9.5% to 15%. This sample is drawn from a study of blood T cell repertoires in COVID-19. This CDR3 contains 14 residues. V lost 0 bases and J 1 base, leaving 7 bases between the germline ends. Per germline, CDR1 SGHRS and CDR2 YFSETQ. The gene calls are TRBV5-1 and TRBJ1-1; D not certain. The TCR sequence derives from a woman aged 40 to 50 with acute or convalescent COVID-19. Sequencing was carried out using peripheral blood. The DNA for the CDR3 is TGCGCCAGCAGCTTGGGCGGAGAGAACACTGAAGCTTTCTTT. Translated: CASSLGGENTEAFF.